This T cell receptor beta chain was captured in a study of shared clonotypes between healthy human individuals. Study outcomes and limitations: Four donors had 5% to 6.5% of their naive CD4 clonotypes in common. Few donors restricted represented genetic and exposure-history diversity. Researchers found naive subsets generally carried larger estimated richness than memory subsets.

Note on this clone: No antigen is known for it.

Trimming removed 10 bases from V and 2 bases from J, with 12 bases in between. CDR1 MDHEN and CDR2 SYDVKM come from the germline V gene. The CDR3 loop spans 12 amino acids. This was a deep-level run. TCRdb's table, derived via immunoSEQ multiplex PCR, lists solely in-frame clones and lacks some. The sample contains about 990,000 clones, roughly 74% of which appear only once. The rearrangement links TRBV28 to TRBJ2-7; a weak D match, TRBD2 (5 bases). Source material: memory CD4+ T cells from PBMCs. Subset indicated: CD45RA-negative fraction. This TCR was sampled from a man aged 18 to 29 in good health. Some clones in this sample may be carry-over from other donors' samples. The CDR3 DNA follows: TGTGCCACCACACGGGGAGCCTACGAGCAGTACTTC. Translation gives CATTRGAYEQYF.